One sample yielded the 11 T cell receptor beta chains listed below, sequenced in a study of T cell responses to AZD1222 COVID-19 vaccine. Only in-frame clones appear in the TCRdb table, and some are missing; sequencing was by immunoSEQ multiplex PCR. This table holds around 91,000 clones, roughly 88% found once. The sequencing used peripheral blood, collected on day 0 of AZD1222 vaccination. The source of these receptors is an adult in good health.

The genes are TRBV10-2 and TRBJ2-7; tentatively, D is TRBD2 (6 bases). The CDR3 consists of 15 residues. V lost 6 bases to trimming and J lost 1 base, with 16 bases between them. CDR1 and CDR2 (germline): WSHSY, SAAADI. Here the CDR3 DNA reads TGCGCCAGCAGGACCTTGAGCGGAGGGTCCTACGAGCAGTACTTC. Amino acids: CASRTLSGGSYEQYF.

This chain uses TRBV19 with TRBJ1-2, with D perhaps matching TRBD1 (5 bases). The CDR3 runs 17 residues. From germline, CDR1 is LNHDA and CDR2 SQIVND (reference sequence). V shed 4 bases and J shed 4 bases, with 22 bases lying between them. The DNA of the CDR3 is TGTGCCAGTAGTACCTCCTTGGCGACTCAGGGTCGCTATGGCTACACCTTC. Its protein product is CASSTSLATQGRYGYTF.

This clone was picked up a small number of times. J is TRBJ2-7 and V is TRBV28; TRBD1 matches 9 bases. Germline V lookup: CDR1 MDHEN, CDR2 SYDVKM. The CDR3 extends over 14 amino acids. J was trimmed by 5 bases and V by 8 bases; bases with no gene match: 10. CDR3 region: CASGEIGTGNEQYF. The CDR3 nucleotides are TGTGCCAGCGGAGAGATTGGGACAGGGAACGAGCAGTACTTC.

The genes are TRBV5-4 and TRBJ2-7, with D tentatively TRBD2 (6 bases). The V end was cut by 2 bases, the J end by 0 bases, with 6 bases between. The CDR3 contains 13 residues. From germline, CDR1 is SGHNT and CDR2 YYREEE (reference sequence). In DNA form, the CDR3 reads TGTGCCAGCAGCTTTAGCGGCTCCTACGAGCAGTACTTC. Translated: CASSFSGSYEQYF.

This clone appeared once. The chain employs TRBV24-1 and TRBJ2-1; TRBD1 matches 9 bases. CDR3 length: 13 residues. V trimming: 7 bases; J trimming: 5 bases; junction bases outside the gene matches: 2. Germline CDR1 KGHDR, CDR2 SFDVKD. CDR3 region: CATRDRGNNEQFF. For the CDR3, the DNA is TGTGCCACCAGAGACAGGGGGAACAATGAGCAGTTCTTC.

The chain uses TRBV19 and TRBJ1-1; D not resolved. V lost 3 bases, J lost 5 bases, and 13 bases lay in between. This CDR3 contains 14 residues. CDR1 and CDR2 (germline): LNHDA, SQIVND (reference sequence). The CDR3 coding sequence is TGTGCCAGTAGTATTCGGGGTTTGTTGACTGAAGCTTTCTTT. Translating gives CASSIRGLLTEAFF.

The DNA of the CDR3 is TGTGCCAGCAGTTTTAGACAGGGGCCAACTAATGAAAAACTGTTTTTT. Its protein product is CASSFRQGPTNEKLFF. The chain is built from TRBV6-5 and TRBJ1-4; 8 positions agree with TRBD1. Germline V CDR1 and CDR2: MNHEY, SVGAGI. The CDR3 is 16 residues long. Unmatched junction bases numbered 4, after V lost 4 bases and J lost 0 bases.

V is TRBV19 and J is TRBJ2-1, with 10 nucleotides matching TRBD2. Germline V gene sequence: CDR1 LNHDA, CDR2 SQIVND (reference sequence). The CDR3 has 19 residues. V lost 0 bases and J lost 7; bases outside the gene matches: 15. The CDR3 reads CASSIEQGESGRAPNEQFF. The CDR3 DNA reads TGTGCCAGTAGTATAGAACAGGGGGAGAGCGGGAGGGCCCCGAATGAGCAGTTCTTC.

The table lists this clone with a few counts. The V gene is TRBV6-2 or TRBV6-3, the J gene TRBJ1-1; TRBD1 is a possible D gene (5 bases). CDR3 length equals 15 residues. The germline CDR1 and CDR2 sequences are MNHEY and SVGEGT. Trimming removed 2 bases from V and 4 bases from J, with 14 bases in between. CDR3 sequence reads: CASSYGAGWRTEAFF. The CDR3, as DNA: TGTGCCAGCAGTTACGGGGCAGGGTGGCGCACTGAAGCTTTCTTT.

J is TRBJ2-5 and V is TRBV2; D might be TRBD2 (5 bases). This CDR3 is 14 amino acids long. CDR1 and CDR2 (germline): SNHLY, FYNNEI. Trimming shortened V by 0 bases and J by 7 bases, and 12 bases separated the two germline ends. Here the CDR3 DNA reads TGTGCCAGCAGTGAAGCGCGAGGGCGAGGGACCCAGTACTTC. This translates into CASSEARGRGTQYF.

V gene TRBV10-3 combines with J gene TRBJ1-2; TRBD1 matches 7 bases. Losses at the gene ends were 0 bases for V and 5 bases for J; bases not matched to a gene: 9. The CDR3 loop spans 16 amino acids. Germline CDR1 and CDR2: ENHRY and SYGVKD. This chain's CDR3 is CAISESSGTALYGYTF. The DNA of the CDR3 is TGTGCCATCAGTGAGTCCTCCGGGACAGCGCTATATGGCTACACCTTC.